This entry lists 6 T cell receptor beta chains sequenced from one sample in a study of blood T cell repertoires in COVID-19. Clones were read by immunoSEQ multiplex PCR, and TCRdb kept only the in-frame ones, dropping some. Counted here are fewer than 350,000 clones, around 88% occurring once; the ten biggest clones make up 1.5% to 2%. Sequencing was performed on peripheral blood. Receptors were obtained from a woman under 40 with COVID-19, enrolled during active disease.

The genes are TRBV5-6 and TRBJ1-3; 7 nucleotides agree with TRBD1. The ends lost 0 bases at V and 4 bases at J; junction bases unmatched: 7. This CDR3 comprises 16 residues. The germline gives CDR1 SGHDT, CDR2 YYEEEE. The CDR3 protein is CASSLVGQVDGNTIYF. In DNA, the CDR3 is TGTGCCAGCAGCTTGGTCGGACAGGTAGACGGAAACACCATATATTTT.

The rearrangement joins TRBV18 to TRBJ2-1; 9 bases align to TRBD1. After removal of 2 bases from V and 9 bases from J, the junction contained 5 bases not matched to a gene. This CDR3 has 14 residues. Germline CDR1 and CDR2: KGHSH and LQKENI. CDR3 region: CASSPRDRVIEQFF. DNA for the CDR3: TGTGCCAGCTCACCAAGGGACAGGGTCATTGAGCAGTTCTTC.

The CDR3 here is CASSQFGSGFYGNTIYF. The CDR3 nucleotides are TGTGCCAGCAGCCAATTTGGTTCGGGGTTTTATGGAAACACCATATATTTT. The gene calls are TRBV14 and TRBJ1-3; D gene ambiguous. CDR1 is SGHDN and CDR2 is FVKESK in the germline V gene. V was trimmed by 2 bases and J by 3 bases, leaving 17 bases between them. This CDR3 comprises 17 residues.

This chain joins TRBV28 and TRBJ1-2; 7 positions agree with TRBD1. Looked up from germline, CDR1 is MDHEN and CDR2 is SYDVKM. The CDR3 contains 15 residues. V trimming: 4 bases; J trimming: 5 bases; junction bases outside the gene matches: 10. CDR3 sequence (DNA): TGTGCCAGCAGTTCCCCCCCACAGGGGCATTATGGCTACACCTTC. It encodes CASSSPPQGHYGYTF.

The chain couples TRBV6-5 to TRBJ1-4; 7 nucleotides line up with TRBD1. The CDR3 runs to 13 residues. CDR1 is MNHEY, CDR2 SVGAGI, per germline. The V segment lost 10 bases and the J segment 4 bases; nucleotides outside the gene matches: 6. CDR3 sequence: CATTGALNEKLFF. The CDR3 nucleotides are TGTGCCACAACAGGGGCACTTAATGAAAAACTGTTTTTT.

This clone was seen only a few times. The J gene is TRBJ2-7, the V gene TRBV12-3 or TRBV12-4; TRBD2 matches at 8 bases. The CDR3 is 13 amino acids. The V segment lost 7 bases and the J segment 2 bases; nucleotides outside the gene matches: 4. The CDR3 DNA sequence: TGTGCCAGCAAAGACGGGGGGGCCTACGAGCAGTACTTC. Protein sequence: CASKDGGAYEQYF.